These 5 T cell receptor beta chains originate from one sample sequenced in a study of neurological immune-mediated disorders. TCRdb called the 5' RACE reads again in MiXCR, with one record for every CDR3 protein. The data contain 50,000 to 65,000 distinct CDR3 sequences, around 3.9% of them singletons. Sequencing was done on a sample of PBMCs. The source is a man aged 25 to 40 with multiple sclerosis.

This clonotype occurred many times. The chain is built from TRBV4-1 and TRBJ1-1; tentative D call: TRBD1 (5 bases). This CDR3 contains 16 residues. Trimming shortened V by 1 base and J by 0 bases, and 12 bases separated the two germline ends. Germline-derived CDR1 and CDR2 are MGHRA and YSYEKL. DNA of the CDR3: TGCGCCAGCAGCCAAGCGCCGGGACGGATGAACACTGAAGCTTTCTTT. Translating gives CASSQAPGRMNTEAFF.

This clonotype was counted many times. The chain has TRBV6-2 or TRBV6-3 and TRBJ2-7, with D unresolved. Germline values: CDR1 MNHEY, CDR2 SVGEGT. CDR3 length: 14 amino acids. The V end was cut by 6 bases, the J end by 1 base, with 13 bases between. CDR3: CASSLLVASYEQYF. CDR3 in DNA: TGTGCCAGCAGCCTGCTTGTCGCGTCCTACGAGCAGTACTTC.

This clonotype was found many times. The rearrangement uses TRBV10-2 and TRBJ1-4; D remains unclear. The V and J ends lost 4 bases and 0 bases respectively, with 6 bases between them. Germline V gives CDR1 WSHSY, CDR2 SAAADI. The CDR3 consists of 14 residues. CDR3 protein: CASSGRSTNEKLFF. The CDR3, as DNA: TGCGCCAGCAGTGGGCGTTCAACTAATGAAAAACTGTTTTTT.

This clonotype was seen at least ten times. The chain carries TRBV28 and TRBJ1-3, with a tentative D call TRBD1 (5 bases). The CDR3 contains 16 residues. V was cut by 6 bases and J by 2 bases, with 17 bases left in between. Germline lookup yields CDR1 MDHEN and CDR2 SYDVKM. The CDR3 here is CASSQSVGGPGNTIYF. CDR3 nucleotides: TGTGCCAGCAGCCAATCCGTCGGGGGTCCTGGAAACACCATATATTTT.

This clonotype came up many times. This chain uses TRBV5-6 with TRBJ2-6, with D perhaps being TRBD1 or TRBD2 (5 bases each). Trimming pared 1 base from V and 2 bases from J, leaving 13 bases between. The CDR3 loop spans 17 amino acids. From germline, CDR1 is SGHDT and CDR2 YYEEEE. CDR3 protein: CASSLSSRGAGANVLTF. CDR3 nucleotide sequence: TGTGCCAGCAGCTTGAGTTCCCGAGGGGCTGGGGCCAACGTCCTGACTTTC.